This T cell receptor beta chain originates from a study of T cell changes during pregnancy in multiple sclerosis. Assay: immunoSEQ multiplex PCR; the TCRdb copy retains only in-frame clones and omits some. The table has about 92,000 clones, 90% to 95% seen once. This clone has a handful of counts. This CDR3 comprises 15 residues. Germline CDR1 MNHNS, CDR2 SASEGT. The ends lost 4 bases at V and 2 bases at J; junction bases unmatched: 5. The input for sequencing was peripheral blood, taken in the first trimester of pregnancy. The clonotype originates from a female donor with multiple sclerosis, enrolled in a pregnancy study. The chain is built from TRBV6-1 and TRBJ2-3, with TRBD1 identical over 8 bases. The DNA for the CDR3 is TGTGCCAGCAGTGGGGGACAGGACTTCACAGATACGCAGTATTTT. This encodes CASSGGQDFTDTQYF.